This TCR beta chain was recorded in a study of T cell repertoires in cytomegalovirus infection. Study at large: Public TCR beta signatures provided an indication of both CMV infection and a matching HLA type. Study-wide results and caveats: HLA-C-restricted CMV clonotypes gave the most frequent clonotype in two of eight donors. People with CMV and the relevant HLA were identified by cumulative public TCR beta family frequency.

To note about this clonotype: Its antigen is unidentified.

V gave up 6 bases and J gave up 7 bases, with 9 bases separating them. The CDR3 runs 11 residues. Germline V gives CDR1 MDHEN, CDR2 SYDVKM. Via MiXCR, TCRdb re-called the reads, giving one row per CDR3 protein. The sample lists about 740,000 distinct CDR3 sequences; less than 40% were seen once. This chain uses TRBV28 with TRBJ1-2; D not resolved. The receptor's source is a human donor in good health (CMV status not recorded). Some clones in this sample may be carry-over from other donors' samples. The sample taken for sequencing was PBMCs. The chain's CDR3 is CASRAAGGYTF. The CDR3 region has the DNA TGTGCCAGCAGGGCCGCCGGTGGCTACACCTTC.